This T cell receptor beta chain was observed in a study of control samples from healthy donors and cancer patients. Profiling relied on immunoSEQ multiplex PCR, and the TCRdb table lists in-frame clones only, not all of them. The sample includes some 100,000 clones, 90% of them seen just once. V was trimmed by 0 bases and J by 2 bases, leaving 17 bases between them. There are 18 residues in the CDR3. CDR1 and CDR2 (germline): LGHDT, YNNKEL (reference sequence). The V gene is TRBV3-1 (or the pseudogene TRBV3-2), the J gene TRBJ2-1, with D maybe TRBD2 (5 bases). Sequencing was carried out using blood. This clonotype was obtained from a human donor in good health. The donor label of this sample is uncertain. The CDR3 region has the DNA TGTGCCAGCAGCCAAGATGAGGGTCGGAAAAGACCCTACAATGAGCAGTTCTTC. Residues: CASSQDEGRKRPYNEQFF.